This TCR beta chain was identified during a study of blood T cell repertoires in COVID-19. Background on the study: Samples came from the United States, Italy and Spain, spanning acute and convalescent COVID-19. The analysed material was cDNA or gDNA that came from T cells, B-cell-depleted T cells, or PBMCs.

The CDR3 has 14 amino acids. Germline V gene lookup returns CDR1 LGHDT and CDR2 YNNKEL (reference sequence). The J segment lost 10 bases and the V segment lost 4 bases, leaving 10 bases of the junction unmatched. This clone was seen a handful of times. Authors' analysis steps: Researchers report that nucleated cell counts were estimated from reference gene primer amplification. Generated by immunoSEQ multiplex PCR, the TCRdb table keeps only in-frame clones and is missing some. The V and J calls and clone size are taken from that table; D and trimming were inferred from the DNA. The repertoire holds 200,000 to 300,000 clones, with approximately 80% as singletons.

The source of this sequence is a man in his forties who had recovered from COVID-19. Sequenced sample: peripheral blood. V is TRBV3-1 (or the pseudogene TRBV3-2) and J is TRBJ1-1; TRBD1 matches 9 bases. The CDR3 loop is CASSRTGGAVGAFF. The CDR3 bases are TGTGCCAGCAGCCGAACAGGGGGCGCGGTGGGAGCTTTCTTT.